The 27 T cell receptor beta chains below all came from one sample that was sequenced in a study of T cell repertoires in cytomegalovirus infection. For these receptors, no antigen is known. Each CDR3 protein is one row after TCRdb ran MiXCR on the reads. Of fewer than 1,000,000 distinct CDR3 sequences listed, roughly 31% are singletons. The sequenced sample was cultured CD8+ T cells from PBMCs, obtained from culture after CMV antigen stimulation. The receptors were gathered from a human donor in good health (CMV status not recorded). Some clones in this sample may be carry-over from other donors' samples.

There are many counts of this clonotype. The chain has TRBV27 and TRBJ2-7; 8 bases agree with TRBD1. The CDR3 length is 15 residues. The germline V gene encodes CDR1 MNHEY and CDR2 SMNVEV (reference sequence). J gave up 0 bases and V 6 bases, and 7 bases lay outside the gene matches. The CDR3 reads CASSLGQASSYEQYF. In DNA, the CDR3 is TGTGCCAGCAGCCTGGGACAGGCGAGCTCCTACGAGCAGTACTTC.

This chain uses TRBV2 with TRBJ2-7, with 12 bases lining up with TRBD1. In germline, CDR1 is SNHLY, CDR2 FYNNEI. The CDR3 consists of 18 residues. Losses at the gene ends were 3 bases for V and 5 bases for J; bases not matched to a gene: 14. CDR3 residues: CASSEVGTGGLGSDEQYF. DNA of the CDR3: TGTGCCAGCAGTGAGGTCGGGACAGGGGGCTTAGGTTCCGACGAGCAGTACTTC.

The sample holds a few counts of this clonotype. The rearrangement links TRBV12-5 to TRBJ1-1; D possibly corresponds to TRBD1 (6 bases). The CDR3 is 21 residues long. V was pared by 0 bases and J by 3 bases, with 29 bases between. Germline V gene sequence: CDR1 LGHNT, CDR2 FRNRAP. CDR3 DNA: TGTGCTAGTGGTTTGGTACTCGAACAGGGATCCCTGTCTCTACATGACACTGAAGCTTTCTTT. Protein: CASGLVLEQGSLSLHDTEAFF.

J is TRBJ2-1 and V is TRBV27; either TRBD1 or TRBD2 may fit D (5 bases each). The CDR3 spans 14 residues. Germline CDR1 reads MNHEY; CDR2 reads SMNVEV (reference sequence). The V end lost 7 bases, the J end lost 7 bases, and 17 bases lay between the germline ends. CDR3 nucleotide sequence: TGTGCCAGCAAATTCCCCGGGACGCCGAATGAGCAGTTCTTC. It specifies CASKFPGTPNEQFF.

The gene calls are TRBV15 and TRBJ2-7; D perhaps matches TRBD2 (5 bases). This CDR3 has 17 residues. Deletions cut 5 bases from V and 1 base from J, with 21 bases between. In germline, CDR1 is LNHNV, CDR2 YYDKDF (reference sequence). Here the CDR3 reads CATSGWTGTRSSYEQYV. For the CDR3, the DNA is TGTGCCACCAGCGGGTGGACGGGAACCAGATCATCCTACGAGCAGTACGTC.

This sequence joins TRBV6-2 or TRBV6-3 and TRBJ1-5; 8 bases are a match to TRBD1. The CDR3 runs 14 residues. The germline CDR1 and CDR2 sequences are MNHEY and SVGEGT. V lost 6 bases to trimming and J lost 7 bases; unmatched junction nucleotides: 8. The CDR3 DNA is TGTGCCAGCAGAAATGGACAGGGCAGGCAGCCCCAGCATTTT. It translates to CASRNGQGRQPQHF.

The V gene is TRBV4-1, the J gene TRBJ1-4; TRBD1 agrees at 9 bases. Trimming cost V 7 bases and J 7 bases; bases outside gene matches: 7. The CDR3 extends over 14 amino acids. CDR1 is MGHRA, CDR2 YSYEKL, per germline. The DNA for the CDR3 is TGCGCCAGCACATCGGACAGGGGAAGTGAAAAACTGTTTTTT. It encodes CASTSDRGSEKLFF.

This clonotype was recorded a few times. The rearrangement uses TRBV11-1 and TRBJ2-1, with 12 bases that match TRBD1. After removal of 5 bases from V and 9 bases from J, the junction contained 14 bases not matched to a gene. Germline loops: CDR1 SGHAT, CDR2 FQDESV (reference sequence). The CDR3 runs 17 residues. Written as DNA, the CDR3 is TGTGCCAGCAGCCCATCCGGGACAGGGGGCTTGTTCGGTGAGCAGTTCTTC. This translates into CASSPSGTGGLFGEQFF.

This chain links TRBV9 with TRBJ2-2; D is ambiguous. The germline V and J ends were trimmed by 0 bases and 2 bases, with 11 bases remaining between them. The CDR3 consists of 16 residues. Germline V gene sequence: CDR1 SGDLS, CDR2 YYNGEE. This CDR3 reads CASSVAGVLNTGELFF. The DNA for the CDR3 is TGTGCCAGCAGCGTAGCTGGGGTTCTCAACACCGGGGAGCTGTTTTTT.

The sample holds a few counts of this clonotype. The chain is built from TRBV28 and TRBJ2-1, with D possibly called TRBD1 or TRBD2 (5 bases each). CDR1 and CDR2 (germline): MDHEN, SYDVKM. The CDR3 consists of 14 residues. With 5 bases removed from V and 6 bases from J, the gap between germline ends came to 14 bases. CDR3 sequence: CASSPGPPGNEQFF. In nucleotides, the CDR3 is TGTGCCAGCAGTCCGGGACCCCCGGGCAATGAGCAGTTCTTC.

This clonotype showed up many times. The genes are TRBV9 and TRBJ1-6; D perhaps matches TRBD1 (6 bases). Trimming removed 3 bases from V and 0 bases from J, with 7 bases in between. CDR1 SGDLS and CDR2 YYNGEE come from the germline V gene. The CDR3 loop spans 15 amino acids. This CDR3 is CASSEGGSYNSPLHF. The CDR3 DNA reads TGTGCCAGCAGCGAAGGGGGCTCCTATAATTCACCCCTCCACTTT.

A few counts support this clonotype. The V and J genes are TRBV7-8 and TRBJ2-1; D uncertain. CDR1 is SGHVS, CDR2 FQNEAQ, per germline. The CDR3 is 16 residues long. Trimming stripped 1 base from V and 7 bases from J, with 17 bases between. CDR3 DNA: TGTGCCAGCAGCTTAGTTTGGGCAGGCTCTAGGAATGAGCAGTTCTTC. Its protein product is CASSLVWAGSRNEQFF.

This clonotype was seen a few times. J is TRBJ1-5 and V is TRBV2; TRBD1 might be the D (6 bases). Germline V gene data show CDR1 as SNHLY and CDR2 as FYNNEI. The CDR3 sequence is 15 residues long. V lost 6 bases and J lost 4, with 16 bases in between. CDR3: CASRTLQGNNQPQHF. Written as DNA, the CDR3 is TGTGCCAGCAGGACCCTACAGGGAAATAATCAGCCCCAGCATTTT.

In its sample, this clonotype was seen a few times. The chain recombines TRBV5-1 with TRBJ1-2; D unresolved. V shed 0 bases and J shed 5 bases, with 8 bases lying between them. The CDR3 covers 13 residues. Per the germline V gene, CDR1 is SGHRS and CDR2 is YFSETQ. Here the CDR3 DNA reads TGCGCCAGCAGCTTGGGGGCAGAGTATGGCTACACCTTC. Amino acids: CASSLGAEYGYTF.

The CDR3 is CASTQWGEHNQPQHF. Here the CDR3 DNA reads TGTGCCAGCACCCAGTGGGGGGAACACAATCAGCCCCAGCATTTT. The genes are TRBV6-6 and TRBJ1-5, with D maybe TRBD1 (5 bases). Trimming left V 7 bases short and J 3 bases short, with 16 bases between. The germline V gene encodes CDR1 MNHNY and CDR2 SVGAGI (reference sequence). The CDR3 totals 15 residues.

This clonotype was seen many times. This chain joins TRBV7-9 and TRBJ2-2; 10 bases map to TRBD1. The ends lost 3 bases at V and 4 bases at J; junction bases unmatched: 8. Germline V lookup: CDR1 SEHNR, CDR2 FQNEAQ (reference sequence). The CDR3 length is 17 residues. The CDR3 DNA sequence: TGTGCCAGCAGCTTTTCGGGACAGGGGATAATCACCGGGGAGCTGTTTTTT. This sequence encodes CASSFSGQGIITGELFF. Full variable domain (outside the CDR3, taken from reference TRBV7-9 and TRBJ2-2): DTGVSQNPRHKITKRGQNVTFRCDPISEHNRLYWYRQTLGQGPEFLTYFQNEAQLEKSRLLSDRFSAERPKGSFSTLEIQRTEQGDSAMYLCASSFSGQGIITGELFFGEGSRLTVL.

The gene calls are TRBV24-1 and TRBJ2-3; weak D call: TRBD1 (6 bases). Trimming took 3 bases from V and 4 from J, leaving 16 bases between them. The germline gives CDR1 KGHDR, CDR2 SFDVKD. This CDR3 comprises 16 residues. This CDR3 is CATSDTTGPEADTQYF. DNA of the CDR3: TGTGCCACCAGTGATACGACAGGCCCCGAGGCAGATACGCAGTATTTT.

V gene TRBV6-2 or TRBV6-3 combines with J gene TRBJ1-5; D remains unclear. V was cut by 2 bases and J by 11 bases, with 7 bases left in between. The CDR3 covers 11 residues. Per the germline V gene, CDR1 is MNHEY and CDR2 is SVGEGT. The CDR3, as DNA: TGTGCCAGCAGTTACGGGAGAGCCCAGCATTTT. As protein: CASSYGRAQHF.

This sequence joins TRBV28 and TRBJ2-7, with unresolved D. Germline CDR1 and CDR2: MDHEN and SYDVKM. The CDR3 consists of 13 residues. Trimming took 3 bases from V and 3 from J, leaving 9 bases between them. The CDR3 region is CASSFSTNYEQYV. In DNA, the CDR3 is TGTGCCAGCAGTTTTTCAACCAACTACGAGCAGTACGTC.

The rearrangement links TRBV4-2 to TRBJ1-2, with D possibly matching TRBD1 (5 bases). The CDR3 covers 20 residues. The germline gives CDR1 LGHNA, CDR2 YNFKEQ. V dropped 0 bases and J dropped 5 bases, with 28 bases sitting between them. CDR3 DNA: TGTGCCAGCAGCCAAGATTGGGGGGGTCTAGACGGCGCCCAATTTTATGGCTACACCTTC. Its translation is CASSQDWGGLDGAQFYGYTF.

Concerning this clonotype itself: A much larger clone is a single base away; this may be a read error. V and J are TRBV7-6 and TRBJ1-1; D uncertain. Germline assignment: CDR1 SGHVS and CDR2 FNYEAQ. The CDR3 has 13 residues. Trimming removed 4 bases from V and 6 bases from J, with 12 bases in between. The CDR3 spells CASSWADEAEAFF. Written as DNA, the CDR3 is TGTGCCAGCAGCTGGGCGGATGAGGCTGAAGCTTTCTTT.

The rearrangement uses TRBV6-6 and TRBJ2-2; TRBD2 might be the D (6 bases). This CDR3 has 16 residues. V lost 2 bases and J lost 5, with 15 bases in between. Germline CDR1 and CDR2: MNHNY and SVGAGI (reference sequence). The CDR3 coding sequence is TGTGCCAGCAGTTACACCCAGGGCGGGGAAACCGGGGAGCTGTTTTTT. Protein sequence: CASSYTQGGETGELFF.

This clonotype appeared a few times. V usage is TRBV27 and J usage is TRBJ2-3, with TRBD1 as a possible D gene (6 bases). With 5 bases removed from V and 4 bases from J, the gap between germline ends came to 13 bases. The CDR3 has 14 amino acids. Germline assignment: CDR1 MNHEY and CDR2 SMNVEV (reference sequence). The CDR3 sequence is CASSAQGYADTQYF. DNA of the CDR3: TGTGCCAGCAGTGCCCAGGGGTATGCAGATACGCAGTATTTT.

This clonotype was seen a few times. CDR3 bases: TGTGCCAGCAGCTCTACCGCAATCGGACTGTTTTTT. This codes for CASSSTAIGLFF. V is TRBV7-9 and J is TRBJ1-4; unclear D gene. The CDR3 runs to 12 residues. V shed 4 bases and J shed 13 bases, with 13 bases lying between them. Germline V gene sequence: CDR1 SEHNR, CDR2 FQNEAQ (reference sequence).

The chain couples TRBV27 to TRBJ1-2; perhaps TRBD1 as D (5 bases). V was clipped by 1 base and J by 3 bases, with 12 bases between them. The CDR3 covers 15 residues. Germline V gene lookup returns CDR1 MNHEY and CDR2 SMNVEV (reference sequence). The CDR3 bases are TGTGCCAGCAGTTTATTCGGCGGGGGGGACTATGGCTACACCTTC. This codes for CASSLFGGGDYGYTF.

The J gene is TRBJ2-7, the V gene TRBV19; either TRBD1 or TRBD2 may fit D (5 bases each). Trimming removed 5 bases at V and 3 bases at J, with 20 bases between. Germline V gives CDR1 LNHDA, CDR2 SQIVND (reference sequence). The CDR3 is 16 residues long. In DNA, the CDR3 is TGTGCCAGTAGTGCACACGTGCCGGGACCGAACTACGAGCAGTACTTC. Protein product: CASSAHVPGPNYEQYF.

The chain is built from TRBV7-2 and TRBJ1-5; perhaps TRBD1 as D (5 bases). The CDR3 consists of 14 residues. Germline CDR1 SGHTA, CDR2 FQGNSA. The V and J ends lost 6 bases and 1 base respectively, with 10 bases between them. CDR3 in amino acids: CASSPWGSNQPQHF. DNA of the CDR3: TGTGCCAGCAGTCCCTGGGGGAGCAATCAGCCCCAGCATTTT.